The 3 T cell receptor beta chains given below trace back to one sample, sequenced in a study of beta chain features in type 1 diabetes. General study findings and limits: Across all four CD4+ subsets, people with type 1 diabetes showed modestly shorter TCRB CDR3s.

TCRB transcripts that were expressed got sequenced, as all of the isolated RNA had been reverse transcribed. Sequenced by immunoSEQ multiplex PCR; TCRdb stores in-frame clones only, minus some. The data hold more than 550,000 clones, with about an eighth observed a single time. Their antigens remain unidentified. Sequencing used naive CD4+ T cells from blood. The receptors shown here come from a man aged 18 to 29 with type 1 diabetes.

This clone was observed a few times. The CDR3 sequence is CASSVPPGQGARDTQYF. The CDR3 bases are TGTGCCAGCAGCGTCCCTCCAGGACAGGGGGCCAGAGATACGCAGTATTTT. V usage is TRBV9 and J usage is TRBJ2-3, with TRBD1 matching over 11 bases. V lost 2 bases and J lost 5; bases outside the gene matches: 10. From germline, CDR1 is SGDLS and CDR2 YYNGEE. The CDR3 spans 17 residues.

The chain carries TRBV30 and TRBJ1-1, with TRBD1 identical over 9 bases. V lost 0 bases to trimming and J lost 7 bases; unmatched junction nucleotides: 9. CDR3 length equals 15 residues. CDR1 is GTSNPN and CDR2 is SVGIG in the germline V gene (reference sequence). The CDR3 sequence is CAWSVLLGQGGEAFF. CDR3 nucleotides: TGTGCCTGGAGTGTACTCCTGGGACAGGGCGGTGAAGCTTTCTTT. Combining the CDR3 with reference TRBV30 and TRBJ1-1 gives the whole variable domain SQTIHQWPATLVQPVGSPLSLECTVEGTSNPNLYWYRQAAGRGLQLLFYSVGIGQISSEVPQNLSASRPQDRQFILSSKKLLLSDSGFYLCAWSVLLGQGGEAFFGQGTRLTVV.

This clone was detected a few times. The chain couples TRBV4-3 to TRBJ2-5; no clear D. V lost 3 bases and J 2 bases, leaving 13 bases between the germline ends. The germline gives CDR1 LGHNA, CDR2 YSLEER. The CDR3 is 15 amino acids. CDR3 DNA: TGCGCCAGCAGCCAGGCCCCGACTGTACAAGAGACCCAGTACTTC. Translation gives CASSQAPTVQETQYF.